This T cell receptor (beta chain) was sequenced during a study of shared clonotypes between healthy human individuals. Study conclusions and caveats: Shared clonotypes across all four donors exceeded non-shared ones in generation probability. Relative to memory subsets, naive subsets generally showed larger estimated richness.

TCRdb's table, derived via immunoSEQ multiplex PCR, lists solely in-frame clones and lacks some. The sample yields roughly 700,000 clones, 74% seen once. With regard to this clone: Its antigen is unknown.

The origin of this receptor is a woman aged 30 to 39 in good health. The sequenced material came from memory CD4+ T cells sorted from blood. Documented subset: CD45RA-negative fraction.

DNA for the CDR3: TGCAGCGTTGCAAGTTTCCAAGGCACAGATACGCAGTATTTT. Translating gives CSVASFQGTDTQYF. This rearrangement joins TRBV29-1 to TRBJ2-3, with no clear D. Germline CDR1 and CDR2: SQVTM and ANQGSEA. The CDR3 covers 14 residues. V was cut by 4 bases and J by 1 base, with 12 bases left in between.